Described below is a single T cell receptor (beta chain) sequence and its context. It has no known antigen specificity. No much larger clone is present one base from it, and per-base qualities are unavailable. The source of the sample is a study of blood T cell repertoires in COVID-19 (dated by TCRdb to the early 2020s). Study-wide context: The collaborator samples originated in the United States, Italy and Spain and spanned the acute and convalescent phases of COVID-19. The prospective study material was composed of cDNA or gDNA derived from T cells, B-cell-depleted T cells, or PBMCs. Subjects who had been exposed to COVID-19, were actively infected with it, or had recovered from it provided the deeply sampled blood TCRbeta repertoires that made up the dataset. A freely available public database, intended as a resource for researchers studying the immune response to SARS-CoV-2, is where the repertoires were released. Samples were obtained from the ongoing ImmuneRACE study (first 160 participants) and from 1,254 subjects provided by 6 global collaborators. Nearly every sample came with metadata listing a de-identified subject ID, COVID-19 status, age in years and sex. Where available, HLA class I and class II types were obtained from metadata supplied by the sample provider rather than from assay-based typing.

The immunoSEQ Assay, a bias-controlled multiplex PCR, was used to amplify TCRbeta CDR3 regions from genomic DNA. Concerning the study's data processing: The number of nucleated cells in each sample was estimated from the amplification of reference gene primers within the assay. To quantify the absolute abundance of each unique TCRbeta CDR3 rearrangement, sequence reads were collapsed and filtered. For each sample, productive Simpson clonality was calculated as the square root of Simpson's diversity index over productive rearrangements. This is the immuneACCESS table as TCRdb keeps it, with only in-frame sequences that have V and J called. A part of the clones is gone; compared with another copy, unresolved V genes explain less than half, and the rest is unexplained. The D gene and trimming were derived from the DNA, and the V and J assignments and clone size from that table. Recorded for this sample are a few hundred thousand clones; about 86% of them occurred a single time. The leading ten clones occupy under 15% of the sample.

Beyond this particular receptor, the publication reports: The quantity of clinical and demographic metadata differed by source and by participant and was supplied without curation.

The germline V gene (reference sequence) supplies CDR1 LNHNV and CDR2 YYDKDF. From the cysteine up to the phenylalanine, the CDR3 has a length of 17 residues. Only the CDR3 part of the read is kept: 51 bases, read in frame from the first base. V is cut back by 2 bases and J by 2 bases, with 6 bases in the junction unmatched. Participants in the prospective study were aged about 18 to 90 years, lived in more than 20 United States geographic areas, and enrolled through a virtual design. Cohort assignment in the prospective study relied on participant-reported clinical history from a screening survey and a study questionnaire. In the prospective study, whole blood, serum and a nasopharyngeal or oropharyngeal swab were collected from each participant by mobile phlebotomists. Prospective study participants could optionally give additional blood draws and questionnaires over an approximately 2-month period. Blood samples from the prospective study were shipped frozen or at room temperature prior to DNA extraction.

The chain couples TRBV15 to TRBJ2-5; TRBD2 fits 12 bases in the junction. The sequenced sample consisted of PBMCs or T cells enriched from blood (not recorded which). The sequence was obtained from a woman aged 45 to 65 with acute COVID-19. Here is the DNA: TGTGCCACCAGCAGATCGGGACTAGCGGGCCCTCAAGAGACCCAGTACTTC. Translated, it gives CATSRSGLAGPQETQYF.